This T cell receptor beta chain appears in the sequencing data of a study of cytomegalovirus exposure and HLA in healthy donors. Whole-study results and caveats: The study found most TCR sequences rare, yet found some public TCRs in many donors. The study put 150 or so TCR beta chains on its list as cytomegalovirus-associated. In vitro experiments confirmed that a few CMV-associated chains were specific for CMV antigens.

The CDR3 has 12 amino acids. Germline lookup yields CDR1 GTSNPN and CDR2 SVGIG (reference sequence). V shed 1 base and J shed 1 base, with 4 bases lying between them. TCRdb's copy holds only in-frame clones and misses some; the assay was immunoSEQ multiplex PCR. The sample consists of hundreds of thousands of clones, 83% of them appearing once. A remark on this clone: Its antigen is undetermined.

The specimen sequenced was PBMCs. The source is a young woman in good health and CMV-seronegative. The chain links TRBV30 to TRBJ1-1; D is unclear. The CDR3, as DNA: TGTGCCTGGAGTGGATGGAACACTGAAGCTTTCTTT. This gives the protein CAWSGWNTEAFF.